This TCR beta chain comes out of a study of cytomegalovirus exposure and HLA in healthy donors. Whole-study context: Early on, a data release was issued that held roughly 80 million unique TCRs from HLA-typed donors. Among the approximately 400 donors who were genotyped, about 86% fell in the genetic ancestry cluster that is associated with self-reported Caucasian donors.

Note on this clone: Its specificity is not known. Its ends do not fully match the called genes, so a read error is possible.

With 60 Vbeta and 13 Jbeta primers, the PCR was carried out. Profiled with immunoSEQ multiplex PCR; TCRdb holds only in-frame clones, not every one. Among 120,000 or so clones listed, approximately 80% were seen once. Study-level results: Previously analyzed data showed that most TCR beta V segments were productive at a frequency of about 90% or about 30%. TCR beta sequences reportedly predicted most subjects' HLA-A and HLA-B alleles accurately.

Sequenced: PBMCs. The TCR was taken from a female donor in good health and CMV-seropositive.

In DNA form, the CDR3 reads TGTTCCAGCAGCCAACCCGTGGGGGGGGGCGTTAACATTCAGTACTTC. Translation gives CSSSQPVGGGVNIQYF. The chain uses TRBV7-9 and TRBJ2-4, with D possibly TRBD2 on 7 matching bases. Germline V gives CDR1 SEHNR, CDR2 FQNEAQ (reference sequence). The CDR3 is 16 residues long.